Listed below are T cell receptor beta chains from one sample, sequenced in a study of blood T cell repertoires in COVID-19. Sequencing was performed with immunoSEQ multiplex PCR; in TCRdb, only in-frame clones are kept and a portion is missing. The table has over 95,000 clones, 85% seen once. Sequencing was done on a sample of peripheral blood. Receptors were obtained from a human donor in a cohort sampled during active COVID-19. The CDR3 runs from the conserved cysteine through the conserved F or W. D genes are given only for firm matches. The size of a clone is reported for some rows only, either as once, few or many, or as a class for expanded clones.

j_call	v_call	d_call	clone_size	cdr3_nt	cdr3_aa
TRBJ1-6	TRBV11-2	-	-	TGTGCCAGCAGCTTTCCCCAGGACTCCTATAATTCACCCCTCCACTTT	CASSFPQDSYNSPLHF
TRBJ2-1	TRBV28	-	-	TGTGCCAGCAGTTTAATCGGGGATGAGCAGTTCTTC	CASSLIGDEQFF
TRBJ1-2	TRBV5-6	TRBD1	-	TGTGCCAGCAGCTTGGGGCAGGGGGATGGCTACACCTTC	CASSLGQGDGYTF
TRBJ1-2	TRBV9	TRBD1	-	TGTGCCAGCAGCGTCGACCCGGGACAGGGGGCGGCACGGTTC	CASSVDPGQGAARF
TRBJ1-5	TRBV5-1	-	-	TGCGCCAGCAGCTTGGGGCCCGCAAGTAGCGGCAATCAGCCCCAGCATTTT	CASSLGPASSGNQPQHF
TRBJ2-7	TRBV12-3/TRBV12-4	-	-	TGTGCCAGCAGTCAGGGGTCCGCTATAGAGCAGTACTTC	CASSQGSAIEQYF
TRBJ2-4	TRBV7-9	-	-	TGTGCCAGCAGCTTTTCCGAGGGCAAACGGGAAAACATTCAGTACTTC	CASSFSEGKRENIQYF
TRBJ2-3	TRBV9	TRBD1	-	TGTGCCAGCAGCCCCCCTCCGGGACAGGGGCTAGATACGCAGTATTTT	CASSPPPGQGLDTQYF
TRBJ2-7	TRBV6-2/TRBV6-3	TRBD2	-	TGTGCCAGCAGTTACCTATGGACTAGCGGGGGGTACGAGCAGTACTTC	CASSYLWTSGGYEQYF
TRBJ1-5	TRBV6-1	-	-	TGTGCCAGCAGTGAAGCACGGGTGACCCAGCCCCAGCATTTT	CASSEARVTQPQHF
TRBJ2-5	TRBV6-5	-	-	TGTGCCAGCAGTTACTCCGGGAGTGGGACCCAGTACTTC	CASSYSGSGTQYF
TRBJ2-3	TRBV10-3	-	-	TGTGCCATCAGTGAGACGGGGGACACAGATACGCAGTATTTT	CAISETGDTDTQYF
TRBJ1-5	TRBV7-9	TRBD1	few	TGTGCCAGCAGCGCGTTAACCGGGACAGGGGGTCATCAGCCCCAGCATTTT	CASSALTGTGGHQPQHF
TRBJ1-5	TRBV28	TRBD1	-	TGTGCCAGCAGTTCGGCAGGGGGAAATCAGCCCCAGCATTTT	CASSSAGGNQPQHF
TRBJ2-3	TRBV10-1	-	-	TGCGCCAGCAGTGACGGCGGGTCAAGCACAGATACGCAGTATTTT	CASSDGGSSTDTQYF
TRBJ2-1	TRBV6-5	TRBD2	-	TGTGCCAGCAGTTACGCGGGGGGGCACAATGAGCAGTTCTTC	CASSYAGGHNEQFF
TRBJ2-1	TRBV12-3/TRBV12-4	-	-	TGTGCCAGCAGTTTAAATAAGAGGGTGCAGTTCTTC	CASSLNKRVQFF